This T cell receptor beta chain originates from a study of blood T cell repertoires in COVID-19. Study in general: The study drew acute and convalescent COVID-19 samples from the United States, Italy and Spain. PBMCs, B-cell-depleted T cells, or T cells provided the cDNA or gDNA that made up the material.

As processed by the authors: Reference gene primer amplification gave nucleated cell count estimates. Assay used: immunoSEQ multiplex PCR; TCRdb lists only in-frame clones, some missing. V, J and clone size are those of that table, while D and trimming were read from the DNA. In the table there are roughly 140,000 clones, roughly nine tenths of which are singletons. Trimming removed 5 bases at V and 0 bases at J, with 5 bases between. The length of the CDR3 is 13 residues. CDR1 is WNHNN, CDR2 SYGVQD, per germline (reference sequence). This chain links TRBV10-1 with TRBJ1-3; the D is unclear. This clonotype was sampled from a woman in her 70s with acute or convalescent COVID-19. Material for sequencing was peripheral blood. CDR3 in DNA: TGCGCCAGCAGTCAAAACTCTGGAAACACCATATATTTT. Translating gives CASSQNSGNTIYF.